This passage covers 16 T cell receptor beta chains from one sample sequenced in a study of identical twins. Each CDR3 protein is one row after TCRdb ran MiXCR on the 5' RACE reads. This table holds about 330,000 distinct CDR3 sequences, more than 9% found once. The same sample was also studied in work on yellow fever vaccine responses in identical twins.

Specimen: CD8+ T cells sorted from blood. The receptors shown here come from a young woman in good health.

There are a few counts of this clonotype. The CDR3, as DNA: TGTGCCAGCACCACTAGCGGGAGGGCCAATGAGCAGTTCTTC. Protein product: CASTTSGRANEQFF. The chain is built from TRBV19 and TRBJ2-1; 13 bases match TRBD2. Per germline, CDR1 LNHDA and CDR2 SQIVND (reference sequence). The V and J ends lost 9 bases and 6 bases, in that order; junction bases with no gene match: 5. This CDR3 is 14 amino acids long.

This clonotype has a handful of counts. Germline and junction disagree at one end, which may indicate a read error. V and J are TRBV27 and TRBJ2-6, with D tentatively TRBD1 (5 bases). The CDR3 extends over 13 amino acids. Germline loops: CDR1 MNHEY, CDR2 SMNVEV (reference sequence). The CDR3 nucleotides read TGTGCCAGCAGGGAGATTGGGGCCAACGTCCTGACTTTT. The encoded protein is CASREIGANVLTF.

A few counts support this clonotype. DNA for the CDR3: TGTGCCAGCAGTTTATGGGGGGGGCAGACCTACGAGCAGTACTTC. It translates to CASSLWGGQTYEQYF. The chain carries TRBV28 and TRBJ2-7, with TRBD2 as a possible D gene (7 bases). CDR1 MDHEN and CDR2 SYDVKM come from the germline V gene. V gave up 0 bases and J gave up 2 bases, with 11 bases separating them. CDR3 length equals 15 residues.

The rearrangement links TRBV28 to TRBJ2-1; a weak D match, TRBD2 (7 bases). The V gene lost 11 bases and the J gene lost 7 bases, with 15 bases spanning the gap. This CDR3 has 12 amino acids. Germline loops: CDR1 MDHEN, CDR2 SYDVKM. The CDR3: CAEGGSSNEQFF. The CDR3, as DNA: TGTGCCGAGGGGGGGTCGTCGAATGAGCAGTTCTTC. The variable domain in full, with the rest retrieved from reference TRBV28 and TRBJ2-1, is DVKVTQSSRYLVKRTGEKVFLECVQDMDHENMFWYRQDPGLGLRLIYFSYDVKMKEKGDIPEGYSVSREKKERFSLILESASTNQTSMYLCAEGGSSNEQFFGPGTRLTVL.

This clonotype was recorded a few times. This chain joins TRBV28 and TRBJ1-2, with D unclear. Germline CDR1 and CDR2: MDHEN and SYDVKM. V gave up 3 bases and J gave up 14 bases, with 22 bases separating them. The CDR3 totals 14 residues. The CDR3 reads CASSFNLQTYGGTF. The CDR3 DNA reads TGTGCCAGCAGTTTTAATTTACAAACCTATGGTGGGACCTTC.

This clonotype showed up just a few times. This chain connects TRBV5-6 to TRBJ1-2, with D maybe TRBD1 (5 bases). The CDR3 covers 13 residues. Germline V CDR1 and CDR2: SGHDT, YYEEEE. V lost 3 bases and J 4 bases, leaving 10 bases between the germline ends. CDR3 region: CASSSGASYGYTF. CDR3 coding DNA: TGTGCCAGCAGCTCTGGGGCTTCCTATGGCTACACCTTC.

This clonotype was counted a few times. V and J are TRBV27 and TRBJ2-1, with 8 bases identical to TRBD2. Germline CDR1 reads MNHEY; CDR2 reads SMNVEV (reference sequence). V dropped 1 base and J dropped 7; count of bases not matched to a gene: 6. The CDR3 sequence is 15 residues long. CDR3 in DNA: TGTGCCAGCAGTTTATACAGCGGGAGAAGGAATGAGCAGTTCTTC. This translates into CASSLYSGRRNEQFF.

This rearrangement joins TRBV7-9 to TRBJ2-3, with 8 positions matching TRBD2. CDR1 is SEHNR and CDR2 is FQNEAQ in the germline V gene (reference sequence). J lost 6 bases, V lost 5 bases, and 13 bases had no gene match. This CDR3 has 16 amino acids. CDR3 nucleotides: TGTGCCAGCAGCGCTTCGGCGGGGGGAGATGGTGATACGCAGTATTTT. Encoded protein: CASSASAGGDGDTQYF.

This clonotype occurred a few times. The chain uses TRBV6-5 and TRBJ2-2; D is uncertain. Trimming took off 4 bases at V and 4 bases at J, with 13 bases between the two ends. The CDR3 spans 15 residues. Germline values: CDR1 MNHEY, CDR2 SVGAGI. The CDR3 DNA reads as TGTGCCAGCAGTTCCGCCCCAGGATTCACCGGGGAGCTGTTTTTT. Amino acids: CASSSAPGFTGELFF.

The V gene is TRBV11-2, the J gene TRBJ2-5; TRBD2 is a possible D gene (6 bases). The CDR3 is made up of 15 amino acids. V gave up 1 base and J gave up 0 bases, with 9 bases separating them. Germline CDR1 and CDR2: SGHAT and FQNNGV. The CDR3 spells CASSLGGLDQETQYF. Here the CDR3 DNA reads TGTGCCAGCAGCTTAGGGGGACTCGACCAAGAGACCCAGTACTTC.

In its sample, this clonotype was seen many times. The chain joins TRBV4-1 to TRBJ2-1; D uncertain. V was shortened by 0 bases and J by 4 bases, with 13 bases between the two germline ends. From germline, CDR1 is MGHRA and CDR2 YSYEKL. The CDR3 runs to 16 residues. The CDR3 region has the DNA TGCGCCAGCAGCCAAGACACACTGACGGTTTACAATGAGCAGTTCTTC. This encodes CASSQDTLTVYNEQFF.

This clonotype was observed at least ten times. The chain is built from TRBV11-2 and TRBJ2-1, with no clear D. This CDR3 has 13 amino acids. Germline assignment: CDR1 SGHAT and CDR2 FQNNGV. V was clipped by 5 bases and J by 7 bases, with 12 bases between them. The CDR3 spells CASSGPPRNEQFF. In DNA, the CDR3 is TGTGCCAGCAGCGGACCGCCACGGAATGAGCAGTTCTTC.

Comment on this clonotype: This may be a read error, as it is one base from a much larger clone. The chain uses TRBV20-1 and TRBJ1-1; no reliable D call. Germline V CDR1 and CDR2: DFQATT, SNEGSKA (reference sequence). The CDR3 totals 12 residues. The ends were cut back, 5 bases at V and 3 bases at J, with 10 bases in the middle. The CDR3 loop is CSAPGPDTEAFF. The CDR3 DNA reads TGCAGTGCTCCCGGACCAGACACTGAAGCTTTCTTT.

This clonotype appeared many times. The chain recombines TRBV6-4 with TRBJ2-1; 13 positions match TRBD2. Germline lookup yields CDR1 MRHNA and CDR2 SNTAGT. The CDR3 loop spans 15 amino acids. V lost 5 bases and J lost 5; bases outside the gene matches: 3. The CDR3 sequence is CASSPLAGGHNEQFF. DNA of the CDR3: TGTGCCAGCAGTCCACTAGCGGGAGGGCACAATGAGCAGTTCTTC.

This clonotype appeared a few times. The J gene is TRBJ2-3, the V gene TRBV4-1; D not certain. This CDR3 contains 11 residues. The germline V gene encodes CDR1 MGHRA and CDR2 YSYEKL. Trimming left V 6 bases short and J 2 bases short, with 3 bases between. DNA of the CDR3: TGCGCCAGCAGACACACAGATACGCAGTATTTT. Translating it yields CASRHTDTQYF.

The sample holds many counts of this clonotype. This chain links TRBV15 with TRBJ2-7; 7 bases fit TRBD2. The V gene end was trimmed by 0 bases and the J gene end by 3 bases; junction bases not matched to a gene: 5. CDR3 length equals 15 residues. The germline gives CDR1 LNHNV, CDR2 YYDKDF (reference sequence). Here the CDR3 DNA reads TGTGCCACCAGCAGAGATGGAGGGGACTACTACGAGCAGTACTTC. Amino acid sequence: CATSRDGGDYYEQYF. Based on the CDR3 plus reference TRBV15 and TRBJ2-7, the full variable domain is DAMVIQNPRYQVTQFGKPVTLSCSQTLNHNVMYWYQQKSSQAPKLLFHYYDKDFNNEADTPDNFQSRRPNTSFCFLDIRSPGLGDTAMYLCATSRDGGDYYEQYFGPGTRLTVT.